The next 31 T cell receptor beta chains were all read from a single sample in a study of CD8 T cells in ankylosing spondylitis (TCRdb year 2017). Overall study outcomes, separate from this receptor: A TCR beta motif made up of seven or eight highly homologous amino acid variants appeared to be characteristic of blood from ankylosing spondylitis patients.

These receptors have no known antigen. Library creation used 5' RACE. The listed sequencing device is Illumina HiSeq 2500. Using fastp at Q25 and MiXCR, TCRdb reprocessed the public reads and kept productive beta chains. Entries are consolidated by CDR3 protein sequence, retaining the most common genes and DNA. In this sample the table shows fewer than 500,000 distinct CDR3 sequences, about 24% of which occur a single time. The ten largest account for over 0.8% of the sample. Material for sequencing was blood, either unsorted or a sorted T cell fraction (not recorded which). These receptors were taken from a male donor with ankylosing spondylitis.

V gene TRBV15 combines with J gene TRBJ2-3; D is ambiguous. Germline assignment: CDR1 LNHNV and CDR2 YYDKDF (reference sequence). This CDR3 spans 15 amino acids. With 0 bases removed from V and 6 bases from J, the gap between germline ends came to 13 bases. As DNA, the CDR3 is TGTGCCACCAGCAGAGATTGGACCTTAAGGGATACGCAGTATTTT. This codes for CATSRDWTLRDTQYF.

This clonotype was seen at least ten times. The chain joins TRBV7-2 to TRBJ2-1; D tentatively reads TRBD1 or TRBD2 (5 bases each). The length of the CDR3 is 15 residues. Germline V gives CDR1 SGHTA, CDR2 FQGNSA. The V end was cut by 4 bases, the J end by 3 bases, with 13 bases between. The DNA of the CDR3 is TGTGCCAGCAGCTCCCTTCTGGGGGTCTACAATGAGCAGTTCTTC. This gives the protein CASSSLLGVYNEQFF. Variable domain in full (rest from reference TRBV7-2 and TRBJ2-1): GAGVSQSPSNKVTEKGKDVELRCDPISGHTALYWYRQSLGQGLEFLIYFQGNSAPDKSGLPSDRFSAERTGGSVSTLTIQRTQQEDSAVYLCASSSLLGVYNEQFFGPGTRLTVL.

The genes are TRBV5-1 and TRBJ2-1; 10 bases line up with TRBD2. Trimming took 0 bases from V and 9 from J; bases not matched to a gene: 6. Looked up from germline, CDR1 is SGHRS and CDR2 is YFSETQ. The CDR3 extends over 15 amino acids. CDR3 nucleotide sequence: TGCGCCAGCAGCTTGGGGCTAGCGGGAGAGGCTGAGCAGTTCTTC. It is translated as CASSLGLAGEAEQFF.

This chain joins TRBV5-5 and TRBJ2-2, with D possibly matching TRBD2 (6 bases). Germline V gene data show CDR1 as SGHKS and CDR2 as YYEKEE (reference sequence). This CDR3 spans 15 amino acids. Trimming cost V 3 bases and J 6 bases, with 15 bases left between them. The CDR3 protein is CASSWGTFGSGELFF. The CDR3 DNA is TGTGCCAGCAGCTGGGGGACTTTCGGCTCCGGGGAGCTGTTTTTT.

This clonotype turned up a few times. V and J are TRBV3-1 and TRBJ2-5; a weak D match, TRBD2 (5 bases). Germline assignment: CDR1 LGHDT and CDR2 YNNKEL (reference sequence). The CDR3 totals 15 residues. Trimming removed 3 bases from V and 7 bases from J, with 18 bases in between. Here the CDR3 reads CASSQRVWATATQYF. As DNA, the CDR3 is TGTGCCAGCAGCCAGAGGGTATGGGCCACGGCGACCCAGTACTTC.

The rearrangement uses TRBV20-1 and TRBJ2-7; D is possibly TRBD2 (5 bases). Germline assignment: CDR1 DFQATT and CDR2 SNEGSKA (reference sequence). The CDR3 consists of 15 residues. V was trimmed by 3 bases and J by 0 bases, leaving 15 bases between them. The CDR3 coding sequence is TGCAGTGCTAGGAACCCTGATGGGAGCTCCTACGAGCAGTACTTC. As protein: CSARNPDGSSYEQYF.

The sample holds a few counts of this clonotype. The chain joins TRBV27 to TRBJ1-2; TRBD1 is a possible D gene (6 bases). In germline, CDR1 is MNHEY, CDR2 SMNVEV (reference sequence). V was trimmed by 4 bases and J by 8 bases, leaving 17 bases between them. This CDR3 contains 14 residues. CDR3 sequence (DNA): TGTGCCAGCAGTTCCAGGGGTCACGTTGGGGGCTACACCTTC. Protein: CASSSRGHVGGYTF.

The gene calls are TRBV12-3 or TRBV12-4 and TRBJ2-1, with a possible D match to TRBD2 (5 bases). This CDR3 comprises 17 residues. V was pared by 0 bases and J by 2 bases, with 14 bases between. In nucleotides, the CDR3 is TGTGCCAGCAGTTTAGCCCTCGCGGGTGTGGCCTACAATGAGCAGTTCTTC. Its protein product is CASSLALAGVAYNEQFF.

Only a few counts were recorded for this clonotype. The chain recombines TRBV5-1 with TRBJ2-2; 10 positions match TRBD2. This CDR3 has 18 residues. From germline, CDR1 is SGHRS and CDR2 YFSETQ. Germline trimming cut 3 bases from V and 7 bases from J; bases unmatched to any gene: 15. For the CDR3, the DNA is TGCGCCAGCAGCTACCCTTCTAGCGGGAGAAGTACGGACGGGGAGCTGTTTTTT. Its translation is CASSYPSSGRSTDGELFF.

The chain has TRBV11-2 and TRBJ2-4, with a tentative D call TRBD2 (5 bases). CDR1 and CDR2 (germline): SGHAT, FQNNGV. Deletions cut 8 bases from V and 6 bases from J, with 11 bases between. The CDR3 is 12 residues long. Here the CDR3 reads CASGSWANIQYF. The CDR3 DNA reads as TGTGCCAGCGGGAGCTGGGCAAACATTCAGTACTTC.

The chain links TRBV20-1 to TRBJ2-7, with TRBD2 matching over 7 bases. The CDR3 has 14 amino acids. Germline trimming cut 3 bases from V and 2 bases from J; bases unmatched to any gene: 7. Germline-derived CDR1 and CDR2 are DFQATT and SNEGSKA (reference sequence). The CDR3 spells CSASKAGNPYEQYF. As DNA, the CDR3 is TGCAGTGCTAGTAAAGCGGGGAACCCCTACGAGCAGTACTTC.

CDR3 sequence: CAISGDTTYNEQFF. CDR3 nucleotide sequence: TGTGCCATCAGTGGGGACACGACCTACAATGAGCAGTTCTTC. The chain combines TRBV10-3 with TRBJ2-1; a possible D gene is TRBD1 (6 bases). CDR3 length equals 14 residues. The germline V and J ends were trimmed by 4 bases and 2 bases, with 9 bases remaining between them. CDR1 is ENHRY, CDR2 SYGVKD, per germline.

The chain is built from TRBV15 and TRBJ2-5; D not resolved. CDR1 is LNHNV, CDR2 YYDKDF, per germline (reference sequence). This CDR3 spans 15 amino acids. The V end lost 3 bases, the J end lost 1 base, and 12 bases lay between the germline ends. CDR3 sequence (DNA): TGTGCCACCAGCAGCCTGGTAGGATTCCAAGAGACCCAGTACTTC. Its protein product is CATSSLVGFQETQYF.

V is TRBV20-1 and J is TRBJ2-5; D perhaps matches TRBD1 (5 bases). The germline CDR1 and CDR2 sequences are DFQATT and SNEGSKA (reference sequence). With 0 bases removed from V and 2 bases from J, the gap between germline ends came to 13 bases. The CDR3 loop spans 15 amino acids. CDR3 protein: CSARDRGRYQETQYF. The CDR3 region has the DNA TGCAGTGCTAGAGATAGGGGCCGGTATCAAGAGACCCAGTACTTC.

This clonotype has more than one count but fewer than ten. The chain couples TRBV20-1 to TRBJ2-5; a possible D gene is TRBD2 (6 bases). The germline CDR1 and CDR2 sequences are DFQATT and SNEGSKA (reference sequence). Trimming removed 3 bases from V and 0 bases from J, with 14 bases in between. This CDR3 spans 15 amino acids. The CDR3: CSASGDLAYQETQYF. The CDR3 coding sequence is TGCAGTGCTAGCGGTGATCTAGCGTACCAAGAGACCCAGTACTTC.

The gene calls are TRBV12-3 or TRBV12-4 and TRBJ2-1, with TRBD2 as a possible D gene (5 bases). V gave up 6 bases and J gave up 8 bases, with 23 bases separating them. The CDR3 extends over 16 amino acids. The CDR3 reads CASSLETSGPWDEQFF. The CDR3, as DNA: TGTGCCAGCAGCCTTGAAACCAGCGGCCCCTGGGATGAGCAGTTCTTC.

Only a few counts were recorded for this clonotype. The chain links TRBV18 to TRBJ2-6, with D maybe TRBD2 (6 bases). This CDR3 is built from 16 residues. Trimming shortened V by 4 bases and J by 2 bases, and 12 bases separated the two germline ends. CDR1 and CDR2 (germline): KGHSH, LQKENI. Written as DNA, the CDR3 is TGTGCCAGCTCACTACTGACTAGTGCTGGGGCCAACGTCCTGACTTTC. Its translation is CASSLLTSAGANVLTF.

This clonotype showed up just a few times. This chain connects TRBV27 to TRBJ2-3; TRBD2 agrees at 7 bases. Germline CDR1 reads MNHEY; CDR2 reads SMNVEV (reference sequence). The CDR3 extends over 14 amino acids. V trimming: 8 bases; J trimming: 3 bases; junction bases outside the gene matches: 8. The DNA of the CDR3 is TGTGCCAGCCTCAGGGTCGGGGGGACAGATACGCAGTATTTT. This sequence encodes CASLRVGGTDTQYF.

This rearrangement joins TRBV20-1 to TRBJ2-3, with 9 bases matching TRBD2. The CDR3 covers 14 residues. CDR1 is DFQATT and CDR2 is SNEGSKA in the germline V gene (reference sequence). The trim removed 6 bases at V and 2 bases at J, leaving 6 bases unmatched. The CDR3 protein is CSAASGVDTDTQYF. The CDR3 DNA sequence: TGCAGTGCCGCTAGCGGGGTAGACACAGATACGCAGTATTTT.

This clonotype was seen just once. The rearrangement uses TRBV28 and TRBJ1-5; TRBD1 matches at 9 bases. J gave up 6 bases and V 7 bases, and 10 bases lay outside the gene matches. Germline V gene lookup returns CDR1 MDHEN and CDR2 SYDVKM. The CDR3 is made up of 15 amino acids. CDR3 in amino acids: CASNIRTDRGQPQHF. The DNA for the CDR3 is TGTGCCAGCAATATCAGGACGGACAGGGGTCAGCCCCAGCATTTT.

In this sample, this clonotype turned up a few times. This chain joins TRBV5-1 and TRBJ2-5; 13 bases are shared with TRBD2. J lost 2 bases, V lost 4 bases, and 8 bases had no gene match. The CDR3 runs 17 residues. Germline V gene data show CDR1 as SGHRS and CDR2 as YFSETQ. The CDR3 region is CASSIGTSGIGQETQYF. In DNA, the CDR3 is TGCGCCAGCAGCATCGGGACTAGCGGGATTGGGCAAGAGACCCAGTACTTC.

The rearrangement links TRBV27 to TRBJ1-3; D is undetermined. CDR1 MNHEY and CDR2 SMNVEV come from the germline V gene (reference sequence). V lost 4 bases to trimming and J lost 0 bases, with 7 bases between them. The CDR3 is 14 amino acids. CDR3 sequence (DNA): TGTGCCAGCAGTTCTCGGAGCTCTGGAAACACCATATATTTT. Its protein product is CASSSRSSGNTIYF.

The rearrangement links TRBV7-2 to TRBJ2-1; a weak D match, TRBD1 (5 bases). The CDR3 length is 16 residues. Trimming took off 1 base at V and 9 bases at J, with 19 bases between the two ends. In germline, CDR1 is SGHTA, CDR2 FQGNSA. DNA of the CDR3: TGTGCCAGCAGCTTAGGAGGTTCAGGGTTTACGGTTGAGCAGTTCTTC. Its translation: CASSLGGSGFTVEQFF.

The CDR3 DNA sequence: TGCGCCAGCCGCAGGGGGAAAAACTACGAGCAGTACTTC. Protein product: CASRRGKNYEQYF. The rearrangement uses TRBV10-2 and TRBJ2-7; 7 bases are a match to TRBD1. V trimming: 8 bases; J trimming: 3 bases; junction bases outside the gene matches: 7. The CDR3 runs 13 residues. Germline values: CDR1 WSHSY, CDR2 SAAADI.

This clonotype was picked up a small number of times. CDR3 nucleotides: TGCAGCTCTTCACAGGTCCCCCAAGAGACCCAGTACTTC. Translated: CSSSQVPQETQYF. The rearrangement uses TRBV20-1 and TRBJ2-5; TRBD1 might be the D (5 bases). Germline values: CDR1 DFQATT, CDR2 SNEGSKA (reference sequence). The CDR3 contains 13 residues.

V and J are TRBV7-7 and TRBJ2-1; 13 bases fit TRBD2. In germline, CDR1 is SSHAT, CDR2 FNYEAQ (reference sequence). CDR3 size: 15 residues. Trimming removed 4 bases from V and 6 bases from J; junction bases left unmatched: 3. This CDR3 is CASSYGLAGVNEQFF. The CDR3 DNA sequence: TGTGCCAGCAGCTACGGACTAGCGGGAGTCAATGAGCAGTTCTTC.

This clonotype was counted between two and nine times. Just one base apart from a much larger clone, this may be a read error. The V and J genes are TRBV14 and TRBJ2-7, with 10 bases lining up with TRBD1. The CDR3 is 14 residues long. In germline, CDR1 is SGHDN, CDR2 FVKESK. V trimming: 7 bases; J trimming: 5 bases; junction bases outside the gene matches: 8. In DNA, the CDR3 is TGTGCCAGCAACCATAGGGACAGGGGCAACGAGCAGTACTTC. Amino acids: CASNHRDRGNEQYF.

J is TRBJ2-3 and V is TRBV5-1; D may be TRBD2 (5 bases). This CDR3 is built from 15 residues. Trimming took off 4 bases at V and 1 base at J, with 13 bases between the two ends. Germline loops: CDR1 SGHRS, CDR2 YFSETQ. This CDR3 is CASSGRARGTDTQYF. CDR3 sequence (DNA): TGCGCCAGCAGCGGGCGGGCCCGGGGCACAGATACGCAGTATTTT.

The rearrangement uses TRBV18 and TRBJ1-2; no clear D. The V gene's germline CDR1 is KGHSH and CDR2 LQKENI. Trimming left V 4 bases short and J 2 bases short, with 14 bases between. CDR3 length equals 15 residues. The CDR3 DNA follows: TGTGCCAGCTCACGGACCGGTGGAGAAAACTATGGCTACACCTTC. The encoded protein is CASSRTGGENYGYTF.

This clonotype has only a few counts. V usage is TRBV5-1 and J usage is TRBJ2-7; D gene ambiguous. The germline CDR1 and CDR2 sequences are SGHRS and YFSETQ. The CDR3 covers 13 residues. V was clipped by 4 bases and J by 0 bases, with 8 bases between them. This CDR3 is CASSGASSYEQYF. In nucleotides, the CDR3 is TGCGCCAGCAGCGGAGCGAGCTCCTACGAGCAGTACTTC.

CDR3 amino acids: CASSTGFSGNTIYF. The CDR3 nucleotides read TGTGCCAGTAGTACGGGGTTCTCTGGAAACACCATATATTTT. V is TRBV19 and J is TRBJ1-3; D is undetermined. The germline V gene has CDR1 LNHDA and CDR2 SQIVND (reference sequence). Between the trimmed V and J ends, which lost 4 bases and 0 bases, there was a span of 7 bases. The CDR3 length is 14 residues.